This T cell receptor beta chain was sequenced in a study of shared clonotypes between healthy human individuals. Clones were read by immunoSEQ multiplex PCR, and TCRdb kept only the in-frame ones, dropping some. This sample has under 750,000 clones, with roughly two thirds found just once. This clone was found a few times. Antigen: not known. Study-wide results and limits: The naive CD4 repertoires of a few donors were compared, and about 5% of clonotypes were shared.

This receptor was obtained from a woman in her 30s in good health. The material sequenced was memory CD4+ T cells sorted from blood. As to subset: CD45RA-negative fraction.

The CDR3 protein is CASRATSGSISEQFF. The CDR3 DNA is TGTGCCAGCAGGGCGACTAGCGGGAGTATAAGTGAGCAGTTCTTC. The V call is TRBV2, the J call TRBJ2-1; 12 nucleotides match TRBD2. Trimming took 6 bases from V and 9 from J; bases not matched to a gene: 9. The germline V gene has CDR1 SNHLY and CDR2 FYNNEI. This CDR3 is 15 amino acids long.